This is a list of T cell receptor beta chains from one sample in a study of blood T cell repertoires in COVID-19. The assay was immunoSEQ multiplex PCR, and TCRdb's table has in-frame clones only and misses some. The sample shows about 140,000 clones, approximately 88% of them seen only once. What was sequenced was peripheral blood. The receptors stem from a human donor in a cohort sampled during active COVID-19. The CDR3 runs from the conserved cysteine through the conserved F or W. Each record gives: clone size, D gene, V gene, J gene, CDR3 DNA, CDR3 protein. The D gene is left open where the match is weak. The size entry is marked missing in some rows and otherwise reads once, few, many or a size class.

>.|TRBD1|TRBV7-9|TRBJ1-2
TGTGCCAGCAGTTCAATCAGGGGGCGTAATGGCTACACCTTC
CASSSIRGRNGYTF
>.|.|TRBV9|TRBJ1-2
TGTGCCAGCACCGACTCCGGGACGGCGGCGGGGGGCTACACCTTC
CASTDSGTAAGGYTF
>few|.|TRBV7-9|TRBJ1-3
TGTGCCAGCAGCTTAGTGTTCGGCCCGGAGGTCGTCTCTGGAAACACCATATATTTT
CASSLVFGPEVVSGNTIYF
>.|TRBD1|TRBV4-3|TRBJ2-1
TGCGCCAGCAGCCAAGATACCGGGACAGGGTACAATGAGCAGTTCTTC
CASSQDTGTGYNEQFF
>once|.|TRBV19|TRBJ2-5
TGTGCCAGTAGTCAACAAGAGACCCAGTACTTC
CASSQQETQYF
>.|.|TRBV30|TRBJ1-2
TGTGCCTGCCTCGGGTCCTCTAACTATGGCTACACCTTC
CACLGSSNYGYTF
>.|.|TRBV7-9|TRBJ2-2
TGTGCCAGCAGCTTAGATCTTGTGGGGGAGCTGTTTTTT
CASSLDLVGELFF
>once|TRBD1|TRBV5-1|TRBJ2-7
TGCGCCAGCGGAGCCGGGACAGGGCCCTACGAGCAGTACTTC
CASGAGTGPYEQYF
>.|.|TRBV27|TRBJ2-2
TGTGCCAGCAGTTATCGGGGTGCCGGGGAGCTGTTTTTT
CASSYRGAGELFF
>.|.|TRBV5-6|TRBJ2-1
TGTGCCAGCAGGGAGGGTTCCTCCTACAATGAGCAGTTCTTC
CASREGSSYNEQFF
>.|.|TRBV6-1|TRBJ2-1
TGTGCCAGCAGTGACCCATTTCAGGGGAGCTCCTACAATGAGCAGTTCTTC
CASSDPFQGSSYNEQFF
>.|TRBD1|TRBV6-5|TRBJ1-2
TGTGCCAGCAGGTCCGGGACAGCCTTTTCCTATGGCTACACCTTC
CASRSGTAFSYGYTF
>.|.|TRBV28|TRBJ2-5
TGTGCCAGCAGCCCCCAGAGGGTTAGATCCGAAGAGACCCAGTACTTC
CASSPQRVRSEETQYF
>.|TRBD1|TRBV9|TRBJ2-7
TGTGCCAGCAGCGTCGCCGGGACAGGGGGTCACGAGCAGTACTTC
CASSVAGTGGHEQYF
>.|.|TRBV5-1|TRBJ1-5
TGCGCCAGCAGCTTGGGGGTGCCAGGAAACGGCAATCAGCCCCAGCATTTT
CASSLGVPGNGNQPQHF